This T cell receptor (beta chain) is drawn from a study of naive and memory T cell subsets. General observations from the study: Naive repertoires, especially CD8, held a few larger clonotypes, possibly memory cells re-expressing CD45RA. TCR counts from RNA may reflect activation-linked expression changes.

This clonotype appeared a single time. The antigen remains undetermined. Trimming shortened V by 2 bases and J by 3 bases, and 18 bases separated the two germline ends. The CDR3 has 17 residues. CDR1 and CDR2 from the germline V gene are SGDLS and YYNGEE. An equimolar mix of two oligonucleotides served as the beta constant-region primer for TRBC1 and TRBC2. Four rounds of PCR amplified the ligated cDNA using nested alpha and beta constant-region primers plus SP2. The cDNA 3' end received a ligated single-stranded oligonucleotide carrying the SP2 primer and a 12-nucleotide UMI. TCRdb fed the UMI-ligation and nested PCR reads into MiXCR, producing one record per CDR3 protein. The sample lists more than 95,000 distinct CDR3 sequences; more than 14% were seen once.

The source material was naive CD8+ T cells from blood. This clonotype was sampled from a human donor in good health. V gene TRBV9 combines with J gene TRBJ2-1, with a possible D match to TRBD1 (6 bases). The CDR3 region is CASSVPTGTTGYNEQFF. The CDR3 DNA reads as TGTGCCAGCAGCGTCCCAACCGGGACGACAGGCTACAATGAGCAGTTCTTC.